Given below is one TCR beta chain in context. The sample carries other DNA sequences with the same CDR3. It was approximately 0.2 ug DNA, about 30,000 T cell genomes, that sorted-subset replicate PCRs used. The repertoire was sequenced with immunoSEQ multiplex PCR; TCRdb's copy has only in-frame clones and lacks some. The data contain approximately 980,000 clones, about 80% of them singletons. The germline gives CDR1 SGHTA, CDR2 FQGNSA. V lost 0 bases, J lost 4 bases, and 13 bases lay in between. The CDR3 contains 15 residues. The data stem from a study of shared clonotypes between healthy human individuals.

The sample taken for sequencing was memory CD4+ T cells sorted from blood. As for subset: CD45RA-negative fraction. The chain is built from TRBV7-2 and TRBJ2-7, with TRBD2 as a possible D gene (5 bases). This clonotype was sampled from a man aged 18-30 years in good health. The CDR3 protein is CASSLAQSGAYEQYF. CDR3 DNA sequence: TGTGCCAGCAGCTTAGCGCAGAGCGGCGCTTACGAGCAGTACTTC.